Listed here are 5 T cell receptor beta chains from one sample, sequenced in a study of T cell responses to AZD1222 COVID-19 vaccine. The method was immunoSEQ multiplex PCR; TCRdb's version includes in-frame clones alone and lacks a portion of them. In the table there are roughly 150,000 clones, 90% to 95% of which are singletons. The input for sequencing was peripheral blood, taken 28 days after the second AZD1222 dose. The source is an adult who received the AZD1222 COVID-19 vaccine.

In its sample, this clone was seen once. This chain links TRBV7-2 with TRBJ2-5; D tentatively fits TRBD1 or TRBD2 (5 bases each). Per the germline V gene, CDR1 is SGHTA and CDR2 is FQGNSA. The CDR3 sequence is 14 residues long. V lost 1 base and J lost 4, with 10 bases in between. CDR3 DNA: TGTGCCAGCAGCTTAGGGGGGTTCTCAGAGACCCAGTACTTC. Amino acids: CASSLGGFSETQYF.

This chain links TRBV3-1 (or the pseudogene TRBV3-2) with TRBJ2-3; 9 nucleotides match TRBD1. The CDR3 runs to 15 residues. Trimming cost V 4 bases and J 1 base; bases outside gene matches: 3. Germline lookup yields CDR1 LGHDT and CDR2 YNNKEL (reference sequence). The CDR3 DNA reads TGTGCCAGCAGCCGACGGGACAGGGGCACAGATACGCAGTATTTT. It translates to CASSRRDRGTDTQYF.

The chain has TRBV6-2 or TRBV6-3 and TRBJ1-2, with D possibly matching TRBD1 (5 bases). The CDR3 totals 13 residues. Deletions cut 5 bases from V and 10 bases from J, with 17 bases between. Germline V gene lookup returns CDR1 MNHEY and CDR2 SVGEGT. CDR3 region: CASSDQPGTIYTF. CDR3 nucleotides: TGTGCCAGCAGTGACCAACCCGGGACTATCTACACCTTC.

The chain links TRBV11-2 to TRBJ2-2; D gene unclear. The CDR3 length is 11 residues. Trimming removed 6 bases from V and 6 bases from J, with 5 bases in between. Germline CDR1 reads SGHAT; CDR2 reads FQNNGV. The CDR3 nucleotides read TGTGCCAGCAGAACTCCCGGGGAGCTGTTTTTT. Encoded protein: CASRTPGELFF.

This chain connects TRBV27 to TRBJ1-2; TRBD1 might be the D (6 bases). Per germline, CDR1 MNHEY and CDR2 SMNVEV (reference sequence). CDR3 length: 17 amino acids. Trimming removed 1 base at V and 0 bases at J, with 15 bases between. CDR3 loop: CASSLWGGRYPNYGYTF. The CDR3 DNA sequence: TGTGCCAGCAGTTTATGGGGGGGCCGCTATCCTAACTATGGCTACACCTTC.